The rows below give T cell receptor beta chains drawn from one sample of a study of T cell responses to AZD1222 COVID-19 vaccine. Using immunoSEQ multiplex PCR, the repertoire was profiled, and TCRdb retains in-frame clones only, with some absent. The data hold 90,000 to 150,000 clones, with 85% to 90% observed a single time. This specimen consisted of peripheral blood, obtained on day 0 of AZD1222 vaccination. The receptors were gathered from an adult in good health. Each CDR3 is given with its conserved first and last residue. Each record gives: clone size, J gene, V gene, D gene, CDR3 DNA, CDR3 protein. A D gene is named only where the DNA matches it firmly. The size field is filled for only some rows; it gives once, few, many or a size class.

size: once
J: TRBJ2-1
V: TRBV6-1
D: -
DNA: TGTGCCAGCAGTGATCGAGGGAACAATGAGCAGTTCTTC
CDR3: CASSDRGNNEQFF

size: -
J: TRBJ2-1
V: TRBV28
D: TRBD2
DNA: TGTGCCATCCAAGGCGGGAGCTCCTACAATGAGCAGTTCTTC
CDR3: CAIQGGSSYNEQFF

size: -
J: TRBJ1-4
V: TRBV4-2
D: TRBD1
DNA: TGTGCCAGCAGCCAAGATGGGCAGGGGGATGAAAAACTGTTTTTT
CDR3: CASSQDGQGDEKLFF

size: -
J: TRBJ1-4
V: TRBV9
D: TRBD1
DNA: TGTGCCAGCAGCCCGCGGACAGGTAGAGAAAAACTGTTTTTT
CDR3: CASSPRTGREKLFF

size: -
J: TRBJ1-5
V: TRBV20-1
D: -
DNA: TGCAGTGCTAGTCGGGTATCGGAGCCCCAGCATTTT
CDR3: CSASRVSEPQHF

size: once
J: TRBJ2-2
V: TRBV15
D: -
DNA: TGTGCCACCAGCAGAGGGATATATGGCAGAACGAACACCGGGGAGCTGTTTTTT
CDR3: CATSRGIYGRTNTGELFF

size: -
J: TRBJ2-3
V: TRBV18
D: -
DNA: TGTGCCAGCTCACCATTTAGGGGGGGGCGCACAGATACGCAGTATTTT
CDR3: CASSPFRGGRTDTQYF

size: -
J: TRBJ1-6
V: TRBV5-1
D: -
DNA: TGCGCCAGCAGCTTGGAGGGGGGGCTGGGTTCACCCCTCCACTTT
CDR3: CASSLEGGLGSPLHF

size: once
J: TRBJ1-1
V: TRBV6-5
D: -
DNA: TGTGCCAGCAGTTACTCGATTGGGCACACTGAAGCTTTCTTT
CDR3: CASSYSIGHTEAFF

size: -
J: TRBJ1-1
V: TRBV7-8
D: -
DNA: TGTGCCAGCAGCCCAAGAGGGGGGGCGGCCTCTATGAACACTGAAGCTTTCTTT
CDR3: CASSPRGGAASMNTEAFF

size: -
J: TRBJ1-2
V: TRBV4-2
D: -
DNA: TGTGCCAGCAGCCAAGTACTCGGGACGACTAACTATGGCTACACCTTC
CDR3: CASSQVLGTTNYGYTF

size: -
J: TRBJ1-5
V: TRBV12-5
D: TRBD1
DNA: TGTGCTAGTGGTTTGGAAACGGCCGGACAGGGCGGTCAGCCCCAGCATTTT
CDR3: CASGLETAGQGGQPQHF

size: -
J: TRBJ1-5
V: TRBV19
D: -
DNA: TGTGCCAGTACCCTGACAGTCCTTTCCTATAGCAATCAGCCCCAGCATTTT
CDR3: CASTLTVLSYSNQPQHF

size: once
J: TRBJ1-1
V: TRBV15
D: TRBD1
DNA: TGTGCCACCAGCAGATCTCTGACAGGGACGGACACTGAAGCTTTCTTT
CDR3: CATSRSLTGTDTEAFF

size: few
J: TRBJ2-1
V: TRBV2
D: TRBD1
DNA: TGTGCCAGCAGAGACAGGGGCGATGAGCAGTTCTTC
CDR3: CASRDRGDEQFF

size: -
J: TRBJ1-6
V: TRBV11-2
D: -
DNA: TGTGCCAGCAGCTTAGGGCGGGTGAATTCACCCCTCCACTTT
CDR3: CASSLGRVNSPLHF

size: -
J: TRBJ2-1
V: TRBV29-1
D: TRBD2
DNA: TGCAGCGCTGAAGGGACTAGCGGGATCTCGAATGAGCAGTTCTTC
CDR3: CSAEGTSGISNEQFF

size: -
J: TRBJ2-3
V: TRBV6-1
D: TRBD2
DNA: TGTGCCAGCAGTGAGGCGGGGGGAAGGGTAGATACGCAGTATTTT
CDR3: CASSEAGGRVDTQYF

size: -
J: TRBJ2-7
V: TRBV18
D: -
DNA: TGTGCCAGCTCACCAGGGACCTACGAGCAGTACTTC
CDR3: CASSPGTYEQYF

size: -
J: TRBJ2-5
V: TRBV28
D: -
DNA: TGTGCCAGCAGTCCAAGCGGCCCCTCGGGGACCCAGTACTTC
CDR3: CASSPSGPSGTQYF

size: -
J: TRBJ1-3
V: TRBV18
D: -
DNA: TGTGCCAGCTCACCGCGACCCACACAGGGAAACACCATATATTTT
CDR3: CASSPRPTQGNTIYF

size: -
J: TRBJ1-1
V: TRBV4-1
D: -
DNA: TGCGCCAGCAGCCAGCCGACTCTCGATTACACTGAAGCTTTCTTT
CDR3: CASSQPTLDYTEAFF

size: -
J: TRBJ2-2
V: TRBV6-4
D: -
DNA: TGTGCCAGCAGCCCCCAGGCAGGGAGGACCGGGGAGCTGTTTTTT
CDR3: CASSPQAGRTGELFF

size: -
J: TRBJ1-1
V: TRBV12-3/TRBV12-4
D: -
DNA: TGTGCCAGCAGTTCGGGGACCCTTGGTCGGGCTTTCTTT
CDR3: CASSSGTLGRAFF

size: many
J: TRBJ2-3
V: TRBV6-4
D: -
DNA: TGTGCCAGCAGTGACAGGGGGTTAACAGATACGCAGTATTTT
CDR3: CASSDRGLTDTQYF

size: -
J: TRBJ1-1
V: TRBV7-3
D: -
DNA: TGTGCCAGCAGCTTAACCCCCACAAGGGGCGGTGAAGCTTTCTTT
CDR3: CASSLTPTRGGEAFF

size: few
J: TRBJ1-5
V: TRBV7-2
D: -
DNA: TGTGCCAGCAGCTTAGTGGGCGATAGCAATCAGCCCCAGCATTTT
CDR3: CASSLVGDSNQPQHF

size: -
J: TRBJ1-1
V: TRBV27
D: -
DNA: TGTGCCAGCAGTTTAAATGGCATGAACACTGAAGCTTTCTTT
CDR3: CASSLNGMNTEAFF

size: few
J: TRBJ2-2
V: TRBV11-1
D: -
DNA: TGTGCCAGCAGCCACCTTTTAGGGAACACCGGGGAGCTGTTTTTT
CDR3: CASSHLLGNTGELFF

size: -
J: TRBJ2-7
V: TRBV19
D: -
DNA: TGTGCCAGTAGTATAGAAAGAAGGACACGCAACGAGCAGTACTTC
CDR3: CASSIERRTRNEQYF

size: -
J: TRBJ1-4
V: TRBV5-5
D: -
DNA: TGTGCCAGCAGCCGCGACGGGGTATCGGGTGAAAAACTGTTTTTT
CDR3: CASSRDGVSGEKLFF

size: -
J: TRBJ1-4
V: TRBV19
D: TRBD1
DNA: TGTGCCAGTAGGCGTACAGGGGGCTCGACTAATGAAAAACTGTTTTTT
CDR3: CASRRTGGSTNEKLFF

size: few
J: TRBJ2-1
V: TRBV2
D: TRBD2
DNA: TGCCTGGCGGGAGCGAGCTCCTACAATGAGCAGTTCTTC
CDR3: CLAGASSYNEQFF

size: -
J: TRBJ1-1
V: TRBV5-1
D: TRBD1
DNA: TGCGCCGGACAGGGTTCTGACACTGAAGCTTTCTTT
CDR3: CAGQGSDTEAFF

size: -
J: TRBJ1-1
V: TRBV6-5
D: -
DNA: TGTGCCAGCAGTTACTCTGGTCCAGGGGATGAATCTTTCTTT
CDR3: CASSYSGPGDESFF

size: -
J: TRBJ2-7
V: TRBV19
D: TRBD1
DNA: TGTGCCAGTAGTAAGAGGACAGGGGGGATGAACTCCTACGAGCAGTACTTC
CDR3: CASSKRTGGMNSYEQYF

size: -
J: TRBJ1-2
V: TRBV5-1
D: TRBD1
DNA: TGCGCCAGCAGCCTTCGGGACAGTTATGGCTACACCTTC
CDR3: CASSLRDSYGYTF

size: -
J: TRBJ1-5
V: TRBV19
D: -
DNA: TGTGCCAGTAAGGAAAGGGGGGGAGTTGATCAGCCCCAGCATTTT
CDR3: CASKERGGVDQPQHF

size: -
J: TRBJ2-2
V: TRBV30
D: TRBD2
DNA: TGTGCCTGGAGTGAGGGGCTAGCGGGAGGGCTGAGTGCCGGGGAGCTGTTTTTT
CDR3: CAWSEGLAGGLSAGELFF

size: -
J: TRBJ2-1
V: TRBV27
D: -
DNA: TGTGCCAGCAGCCAAGGGGGTGAGCAGTTCTTC
CDR3: CASSQGGEQFF

size: -
J: TRBJ2-1
V: TRBV7-3
D: -
DNA: TGTGCCAGCAGCTTAAGTTCAGGGAGACAGAAGTTCTTC
CDR3: CASSLSSGRQKFF

size: once
J: TRBJ2-2
V: TRBV5-5
D: -
DNA: TGTGCCAGCAGCTTGGGGTGGTGGCGAAACACCGGGGAGCTGTTTTTT
CDR3: CASSLGWWRNTGELFF

size: -
J: TRBJ1-2
V: TRBV30
D: TRBD1
DNA: TGTGCCTGGAGTGGTACACAGGGGGCTGAAGGCTACACCTTC
CDR3: CAWSGTQGAEGYTF

size: -
J: TRBJ1-1
V: TRBV5-1
D: TRBD1
DNA: TGCGCCAGCAGCTTGTCACAGGGGGACACTGAAGCTTTCTTT
CDR3: CASSLSQGDTEAFF

size: -
J: TRBJ1-3
V: TRBV6-5
D: -
DNA: TGTGCCAGCAGCCCCAGGGCCCGAAGAAACACCATATATTTT
CDR3: CASSPRARRNTIYF